The next 11 T cell receptor beta chains were all read from a single sample in a study of vaccination effects on CD4 cells after COVID-19. These TCRs' antigens remain unknown. Under the ViraFEST assay, PBMC were stimulated with viral peptide pools so that antigen-specific CD4+ T cells expanded. Sequencing was performed afterwards. CD4+ T cell isolation took place after 10 days of culture. Vaccine recipients lacked prior SARS-CoV-2 infection and had negative nucleocapsid antibodies. TCRdb's copy holds only in-frame clones and misses some; the assay was immunoSEQ multiplex PCR. Among tens of thousands of clones listed, roughly three quarters were seen once. The sequencing used CD4+ T cells from PBMCs cultured with HCoV-OC43 spike peptides, collected before COVID-19 vaccination. As to subset: HCoV-OC43 spike overlapping peptide pool stimulation. All receptors come from a human donor who received a COVID-19 vaccine.

CDR3: CASRLGKTGNTIYF. The CDR3 coding sequence is TGTGCCAGCAGACTAGGAAAAACTGGAAACACCATATATTTT. This rearrangement joins TRBV6-5 to TRBJ1-3; D is ambiguous. The V gene lost 6 bases and the J gene lost 2 bases, with 11 bases spanning the gap. The germline V gene has CDR1 MNHEY and CDR2 SVGAGI. This CDR3 is 14 amino acids long.

The chain recombines TRBV3-1 (or the pseudogene TRBV3-2) with TRBJ2-2, with 8 bases that match TRBD1. The germline V gene has CDR1 LGHDT and CDR2 YNNKEL (reference sequence). There are 16 residues in the CDR3. Trimming at V came to 1 base and at J to 7 bases, leaving 8 bases not matched to a gene. CDR3 sequence (DNA): TGTGCCAGCAGCCAAGCCGGGCAGGGGGCTGGCGGGGAGCTGTTTTTT. Amino acids: CASSQAGQGAGGELFF.

This clone was counted between two and nine times. The chain employs TRBV7-9 and TRBJ2-3; D gene uncertain. Germline values: CDR1 SEHNR, CDR2 FQNEAQ (reference sequence). The CDR3 length is 13 residues. The V gene lost 5 bases and the J gene lost 2 bases, with 8 bases spanning the gap. The CDR3 region has the DNA TGTGCCAGCAGCATTGATTCCACAGATACGCAGTATTTT. Residues: CASSIDSTDTQYF.

This clone was detected once. This rearrangement joins TRBV30 to TRBJ1-5, with 7 nucleotides matching TRBD1. The junction had 4 bases not matched to a gene; V was cut back by 3 bases and J by 2 bases. This CDR3 contains 14 residues. Per the germline V gene, CDR1 is GTSNPN and CDR2 is SVGIG (reference sequence). The CDR3, as DNA: TGTGCCTGGAGCGACGGGACAGGCAATCAGCCCCAGCATTTT. Translation gives CAWSDGTGNQPQHF.

This clone was found once. The gene calls are TRBV5-6 and TRBJ1-4; unclear D gene. V lost 4 bases to trimming and J lost 5 bases, with 9 bases between them. CDR3 length: 13 amino acids. The V gene's germline CDR1 is SGHDT and CDR2 YYEEEE. The CDR3 sequence is CASSRRANEKLFF. Written as DNA, the CDR3 is TGTGCCAGCAGCCGGAGAGCCAATGAAAAACTGTTTTTT.

The chain combines TRBV24-1 with TRBJ2-1; D is possibly TRBD1 or TRBD2 (5 bases each). The V end was cut by 4 bases, the J end by 4 bases, with 16 bases between. Germline CDR1 is KGHDR and CDR2 is SFDVKD. The CDR3 is made up of 16 amino acids. CDR3 region: CATSETGTRAYNEQFF. The DNA for the CDR3 is TGTGCCACCAGTGAAACTGGGACGCGGGCTTACAATGAGCAGTTCTTC.

V gene TRBV5-3 combines with J gene TRBJ2-3, with 8 nucleotides matching TRBD2. TRBV5-3 is designated an ORF whose function remains uncertain. The CDR3 runs to 19 residues. V shed 5 bases and J 3 bases; nucleotides not matched to a gene: 20. The CDR3 DNA follows: TGTGCCAGAAGACCCCTGCCGAGGTTGGGACTAGTAGCGACAGATACGCAGTATTTT. Protein sequence: CARRPLPRLGLVATDTQYF.

Only a few counts were recorded for this clone. The chain carries TRBV7-2 and TRBJ1-5; D gene ambiguous. CDR3 length: 12 residues. V lost 0 bases, J lost 3 bases, and 0 bases lay in between. Germline V gives CDR1 SGHTA, CDR2 FQGNSA. The CDR3 reads CASSLANQPQHF. In DNA form, the CDR3 reads TGTGCCAGCAGCTTAGCCAATCAGCCCCAGCATTTT.

This chain connects TRBV28 to TRBJ1-4; perhaps TRBD1 as D (6 bases). CDR1 and CDR2 from the germline V gene are MDHEN and SYDVKM. The CDR3 runs to 16 residues. The germline V and J ends were trimmed by 7 bases and 3 bases, with 18 bases remaining between them. CDR3 in DNA: TGTGCCAGCATCCAAGGGGGGCGGGGGCCTAATGAAAAACTGTTTTTT. Translation gives CASIQGGRGPNEKLFF.

This chain joins TRBV5-1 and TRBJ2-3; D unclear. This CDR3 region has 14 residues. V was trimmed by 4 bases and J by 4 bases, leaving 13 bases between them. Germline V gives CDR1 SGHRS, CDR2 YFSETQ. CDR3 in amino acids: CASSPSRSADTQYF. In DNA, the CDR3 is TGCGCCAGCAGCCCGTCCAGGTCAGCAGATACGCAGTATTTT.

This clone was observed once. The chain couples TRBV19 to TRBJ2-3; D may be TRBD1 (5 bases). V lost 2 bases and J 4 bases, leaving 10 bases between the germline ends. This CDR3 is built from 14 residues. The germline V gene has CDR1 LNHDA and CDR2 SQIVND (reference sequence). DNA for the CDR3: TGTGCCAGTAGTATAAACAGGAACGCAGATACGCAGTATTTT. Translated, it gives CASSINRNADTQYF. Drawing the rest from reference TRBV19 and TRBJ2-3, the complete variable domain is DGGITQSPKYLFRKEGQNVTLSCEQNLNHDAMYWYRQDPGQGLRLIYYSQIVNDFQKGDIAEGYSVSREKKESFPLTVTSAQKNPTAFYLCASSINRNADTQYFGPGTRLTVL.